This paragraph reports one T cell receptor (beta chain). TCRdb processed the RT-PCR reads anew with MiXCR; each CDR3 protein has one entry. The profile covers about 680,000 distinct CDR3 sequences, with 12% to 15% appearing a single time and 3% to 4.5% taken by the ten largest. The germline V and J ends were trimmed by 1 base and 7 bases, with 13 bases remaining between them. CDR1 and CDR2 (germline): SGHTA, FQGNSA. The CDR3 extends over 14 amino acids. The TCR was taken from a female donor in good health, serving as a healthy control. Sequencing was carried out using memory CD4+ T cells from blood. The chain carries TRBV7-2 and TRBJ1-2; the D is unclear. CDR3: CASSLDGGLSGYTF. CDR3 DNA: TGTGCCAGCAGCTTAGATGGAGGGTTGAGTGGCTACACCTTC.